The rows below give T cell receptor beta chains drawn from one sample of a study of cytomegalovirus exposure and HLA in healthy donors. Profiled with immunoSEQ multiplex PCR; TCRdb holds only in-frame clones, not every one. In the table there are approximately 150,000 clones, less than 85% of which are singletons. Input material: PBMCs. The receptors originated from a man aged 35 to 55 in good health and CMV-seronegative. The CDR3 runs from the conserved cysteine through the conserved F or W. Each record gives: clone size, D gene, V gene, J gene, CDR3 DNA, CDR3 protein. D genes are given only for firm matches. Some rows mark clone size as missing; the rest say once, few, many or name a class of expanded clone.

abundance: NA
d_gene: NA
v_gene: TRBV10-1
j_gene: TRBJ1-1
CDR3nt: TGCGCCAGCAGTGGGGGCCCTGATAACGAAGCTTTCTTT
CDR3aa: CASSGGPDNEAFF

abundance: NA
d_gene: NA
v_gene: TRBV7-9
j_gene: TRBJ1-1
CDR3nt: TGTGCCAGCAGCTTGGTGGGACATCTGAACACTGAAGCTTTCTTT
CDR3aa: CASSLVGHLNTEAFF

abundance: NA
d_gene: NA
v_gene: TRBV19
j_gene: TRBJ2-3
CDR3nt: TGTGCCAGTAGTATTGAACAGGGCGCGCAGTATTTT
CDR3aa: CASSIEQGAQYF

abundance: NA
d_gene: TRBD1
v_gene: TRBV10-2
j_gene: TRBJ2-2
CDR3nt: TGCGCCAGCATGCCAACCGGGACAGTGAACACCGGGGAGCTGTTTTTT
CDR3aa: CASMPTGTVNTGELFF

abundance: NA
d_gene: NA
v_gene: TRBV27
j_gene: TRBJ2-3
CDR3nt: TGTGCCAGCAGTTTAACCCAGGGTTTTACGCAGTATTTT
CDR3aa: CASSLTQGFTQYF

abundance: NA
d_gene: TRBD2
v_gene: TRBV27
j_gene: TRBJ2-7
CDR3nt: TGTGCCAGCAGTTTATCCGGCGGGAGGTGGTACGAGCAGTACTTC
CDR3aa: CASSLSGGRWYEQYF

abundance: NA
d_gene: TRBD1
v_gene: TRBV2
j_gene: TRBJ1-5
CDR3nt: TGTGCCAGCAAGGACAGGGCCCTTAGCAATCAGCCCCAGCATTTT
CDR3aa: CASKDRALSNQPQHF

abundance: once
d_gene: NA
v_gene: TRBV2
j_gene: TRBJ2-7
CDR3nt: TGTGCCAGCAATCAACAGGGCGCTACCTACGAGCAGTACTTC
CDR3aa: CASNQQGATYEQYF

abundance: NA
d_gene: NA
v_gene: TRBV19
j_gene: TRBJ1-2
CDR3nt: TGTGCCAGTAGTCCCAGGGGTGGAAACTATGGCTACACCTTC
CDR3aa: CASSPRGGNYGYTF

abundance: few
d_gene: NA
v_gene: TRBV27
j_gene: TRBJ2-3
CDR3nt: TGTGCCAGCAGTTCCGGAGATACGCAGTATTTT
CDR3aa: CASSSGDTQYF

abundance: NA
d_gene: TRBD1
v_gene: TRBV6-5
j_gene: TRBJ1-3
CDR3nt: TGTGCCAGCAGAAGGGACAGCAGCTCTGGAAACACCATATATTTT
CDR3aa: CASRRDSSSGNTIYF

abundance: NA
d_gene: TRBD2
v_gene: TRBV7-3
j_gene: TRBJ2-1
CDR3nt: TGTGCCAGCAGCTTACTAGCGGGCAATGAGCAGTTCTTC
CDR3aa: CASSLLAGNEQFF

abundance: NA
d_gene: NA
v_gene: TRBV7-9
j_gene: TRBJ2-5
CDR3nt: TGTGCCAGCAGCTTACCCCGAAGGGGAGGCAGGGAGACCCAGTACTTC
CDR3aa: CASSLPRRGGRETQYF

abundance: NA
d_gene: TRBD2
v_gene: TRBV14
j_gene: TRBJ2-1
CDR3nt: TGTGCCAGCAGCCCCCTGCGGGAGCCGGGTAGGGATGAGCAGTTCTTC
CDR3aa: CASSPLREPGRDEQFF

abundance: NA
d_gene: TRBD1
v_gene: TRBV27
j_gene: TRBJ2-3
CDR3nt: TGTGCCAGCAGACCACCGGGACAGGCAACAGATACGCAGTATTTT
CDR3aa: CASRPPGQATDTQYF

abundance: NA
d_gene: NA
v_gene: TRBV19
j_gene: TRBJ2-7
CDR3nt: TGTGCCAGTAGTATCACCCCGGGGTACGAGCAGTACTTC
CDR3aa: CASSITPGYEQYF

abundance: NA
d_gene: NA
v_gene: TRBV7-7
j_gene: TRBJ2-7
CDR3nt: TGTGCCAGCAGCTTAAGGGGGGGCAGGGACTACGAGCAGTACTTC
CDR3aa: CASSLRGGRDYEQYF

abundance: NA
d_gene: NA
v_gene: TRBV5-1
j_gene: TRBJ2-1
CDR3nt: TGCGCCAGCAGCTCCGAGAGCTCCTACAATGAGCAGTTCTTC
CDR3aa: CASSSESSYNEQFF

abundance: NA
d_gene: NA
v_gene: TRBV30
j_gene: TRBJ2-3
CDR3nt: TGTGCCTGGACCCGGGACACCGCTAGCACAGATACGCAGTATTTT
CDR3aa: CAWTRDTASTDTQYF

abundance: NA
d_gene: NA
v_gene: TRBV27
j_gene: TRBJ2-5
CDR3nt: TGTGCCAGCAGTAGACTAGACTCTAGCATGGAGACCCAGTACTTC
CDR3aa: CASSRLDSSMETQYF

abundance: NA
d_gene: TRBD2
v_gene: TRBV7-9
j_gene: TRBJ2-7
CDR3nt: TGTGCCAGCAGCTTAGCCGGGACTACAAACTACGAGCAGTACTTC
CDR3aa: CASSLAGTTNYEQYF

abundance: NA
d_gene: TRBD2
v_gene: TRBV5-1
j_gene: TRBJ2-1
CDR3nt: TGCGCCAGCAGCCTGGCGGGACTAGCAGGAGTTCATGAGCAGTTCTTC
CDR3aa: CASSLAGLAGVHEQFF

abundance: NA
d_gene: TRBD2
v_gene: TRBV2
j_gene: TRBJ2-3
CDR3nt: TGTGCCAGCAGTGACCCGGGACTAGAGGGAGATACGCAGTATTTT
CDR3aa: CASSDPGLEGDTQYF

abundance: NA
d_gene: TRBD1
v_gene: TRBV7-8
j_gene: TRBJ1-2
CDR3nt: TGTGCCAGCAGCTGGAAGACAGGGGCCCACTATGGCTACACCTTC
CDR3aa: CASSWKTGAHYGYTF

abundance: NA
d_gene: NA
v_gene: TRBV5-1
j_gene: TRBJ2-3
CDR3nt: TGCGCCAGCAGCTCCCCCGACAGTCCTGCGGCAGATACGCAGTATTTT
CDR3aa: CASSSPDSPAADTQYF

abundance: NA
d_gene: TRBD1
v_gene: TRBV30
j_gene: TRBJ2-7
CDR3nt: TGTGCCTGGAGCCGGAAGGGGACAGGGACCTACGAGCAGTACTTC
CDR3aa: CAWSRKGTGTYEQYF

abundance: NA
d_gene: NA
v_gene: TRBV29-1
j_gene: TRBJ2-5
CDR3nt: TGCAGCGTAATCTCTAGCGCTGAGACCCAGTACTTC
CDR3aa: CSVISSAETQYF

abundance: NA
d_gene: NA
v_gene: TRBV6-6
j_gene: TRBJ2-7
CDR3nt: TGTGCCAGCCGTTCTCGGGGGAGCTCCTACGAGCAGTACTTC
CDR3aa: CASRSRGSSYEQYF

abundance: NA
d_gene: TRBD1
v_gene: TRBV6-6
j_gene: TRBJ1-2
CDR3nt: TGTGCCAGCAGCAGGGGGCAGGCCTATGGCTACACCTTC
CDR3aa: CASSRGQAYGYTF

abundance: NA
d_gene: NA
v_gene: TRBV15
j_gene: TRBJ2-2
CDR3nt: TGTGCCACCAGCAGAGATAGGACAGCGGTCACCGGGGAGCTGTTTTTT
CDR3aa: CATSRDRTAVTGELFF

abundance: NA
d_gene: TRBD1
v_gene: TRBV2
j_gene: TRBJ2-1
CDR3nt: TGTGCCAGCAAAGGGACAGGGGCCAATGAGCAGTTCTTC
CDR3aa: CASKGTGANEQFF

abundance: NA
d_gene: NA
v_gene: TRBV7-2
j_gene: TRBJ1-2
CDR3nt: TGTGCCAGCAGCTTAGCACAGCAGTATGGCTACACCTTC
CDR3aa: CASSLAQQYGYTF

abundance: NA
d_gene: TRBD1
v_gene: TRBV6-1
j_gene: TRBJ1-4
CDR3nt: TGTGCCAGCAGTTTCCCGACAGGGGGGAATGAAAAACTGTTTTTT
CDR3aa: CASSFPTGGNEKLFF

abundance: NA
d_gene: TRBD1
v_gene: TRBV28
j_gene: TRBJ2-1
CDR3nt: TGTGCCAGCAGTCGAACAGGGGGCTACAATGAGCAGTTCTTC
CDR3aa: CASSRTGGYNEQFF

abundance: NA
d_gene: TRBD1
v_gene: TRBV9
j_gene: TRBJ1-3
CDR3nt: TGTGCCAGCAGCGTAGGTTACAGGGGGCCTTCTGGAAACACCATATATTTT
CDR3aa: CASSVGYRGPSGNTIYF

abundance: NA
d_gene: TRBD2
v_gene: TRBV5-1
j_gene: TRBJ2-3
CDR3nt: TGCGCCAGCGGTGTCGCCGGCGGGAGTCTAGGCACAGATACGCAGTATTTT
CDR3aa: CASGVAGGSLGTDTQYF

abundance: NA
d_gene: NA
v_gene: TRBV7-9
j_gene: TRBJ2-5
CDR3nt: TGTGCCAGCAGCTCGGAACAGGGGAGGAAGCAGTACTTC
CDR3aa: CASSSEQGRKQYF

abundance: NA
d_gene: TRBD1
v_gene: TRBV15
j_gene: TRBJ2-1
CDR3nt: TGTGCCACCAGCAGAGATGGGGGGGGACAGGGGTATAGAGAGCAGTTCTTC
CDR3aa: CATSRDGGGQGYREQFF

abundance: NA
d_gene: TRBD1
v_gene: TRBV9
j_gene: TRBJ2-3
CDR3nt: TGTGCCAGCAGCGAACAGGGGTGGGGTAGTACAGATACGCAGTATTTT
CDR3aa: CASSEQGWGSTDTQYF

abundance: NA
d_gene: TRBD2
v_gene: TRBV5-1
j_gene: TRBJ2-5
CDR3nt: TGCGCCAGCAGCTTCGGACTAGCGGCACTACCCCAAGAGACCCAGTACTTC
CDR3aa: CASSFGLAALPQETQYF

abundance: NA
d_gene: TRBD1
v_gene: TRBV28
j_gene: TRBJ1-6
CDR3nt: TGTGCCAGCAGCCCGCGACAGGGCGGCTCACCCCTCCACTTT
CDR3aa: CASSPRQGGSPLHF

abundance: NA
d_gene: NA
v_gene: TRBV13
j_gene: TRBJ2-7
CDR3nt: TGTGCCAGCCGCCAGGGACTTTCCGATCCTAGCTCCTACGAGCAGTACTTC
CDR3aa: CASRQGLSDPSSYEQYF

abundance: NA
d_gene: NA
v_gene: TRBV6-6
j_gene: TRBJ2-1
CDR3nt: TGTGCCAGCAGGCGACACGGGGGAGATTCGTACAATGAGCAGTTCTTC
CDR3aa: CASRRHGGDSYNEQFF

abundance: once
d_gene: TRBD1
v_gene: TRBV5-1
j_gene: TRBJ1-2
CDR3nt: TGCGCCAGCAGCCTGGGGATCCTACAGGGGACATACGACTATGGCTACACCTTC
CDR3aa: CASSLGILQGTYDYGYTF

abundance: NA
d_gene: NA
v_gene: TRBV29-1
j_gene: TRBJ2-5
CDR3nt: TGCAGCGGAAACCAGGGGACCCAAGAGACCCAGTACTTC
CDR3aa: CSGNQGTQETQYF

abundance: NA
d_gene: TRBD2
v_gene: TRBV11-2
j_gene: TRBJ2-1
CDR3nt: TGTGCCAGCAGCTTACTACTAGCGGGACGAGGTGAGCAGTTCTTC
CDR3aa: CASSLLLAGRGEQFF

abundance: once
d_gene: NA
v_gene: TRBV10-3
j_gene: TRBJ2-3
CDR3nt: TGTGCCATTACCGGAGGGGAGGATACGCAGTATTTT
CDR3aa: CAITGGEDTQYF

abundance: NA
d_gene: TRBD1
v_gene: TRBV5-1
j_gene: TRBJ2-2
CDR3nt: TGCGCCAGCAGCTGGAGACAGGGATCTGATACCGGGGAGCTGTTTTTT
CDR3aa: CASSWRQGSDTGELFF

abundance: NA
d_gene: NA
v_gene: TRBV2
j_gene: TRBJ1-1
CDR3nt: TGTGCCAGCAGTGAAGTTGGGGCTAACACTGAAGCTTTCTTT
CDR3aa: CASSEVGANTEAFF

abundance: NA
d_gene: NA
v_gene: TRBV28
j_gene: TRBJ1-2
CDR3nt: TGTGCCAGCAGTTCTACAGTCTATGGCTACACCTTC
CDR3aa: CASSSTVYGYTF

abundance: NA
d_gene: TRBD2
v_gene: TRBV7-2
j_gene: TRBJ2-1
CDR3nt: TGTGCCAGCAGCTTAGTTCTTATCGGACTAGCGCTGAATGAGCAGTTCTTC
CDR3aa: CASSLVLIGLALNEQFF

abundance: NA
d_gene: NA
v_gene: TRBV21-1
j_gene: TRBJ2-5
CDR3nt: TGTGCCAGCGCAGGGTCGTGGACCCAGTACTTC
CDR3aa: CASAGSWTQYF

abundance: NA
d_gene: TRBD1
v_gene: TRBV30
j_gene: TRBJ1-1
CDR3nt: TGTGCCTGGAGTGCACAGGGGAGCACTGAAGCTTTCTTT
CDR3aa: CAWSAQGSTEAFF

abundance: NA
d_gene: TRBD1
v_gene: TRBV12-5
j_gene: TRBJ2-7
CDR3nt: TGTGCTAGTGGTGCCTCCGCAGGGACAGGGACCCACTACGAGCAGTACTTC
CDR3aa: CASGASAGTGTHYEQYF

abundance: NA
d_gene: TRBD2
v_gene: TRBV5-1
j_gene: TRBJ2-1
CDR3nt: TGCGCCAGCAGCTTGGCGATTCTTCCGGGACTAGCGGGAGATAAAGATGAGCAGTTCTTC
CDR3aa: CASSLAILPGLAGDKDEQFF

abundance: NA
d_gene: TRBD1
v_gene: TRBV7-3
j_gene: TRBJ2-5
CDR3nt: TGTGCCAGCAGCCCCCGGGACAGTCCTGAGCAGTACTTC
CDR3aa: CASSPRDSPEQYF

abundance: NA
d_gene: TRBD1
v_gene: TRBV6-6
j_gene: TRBJ1-5
CDR3nt: TGTGCCAGCAGCTTAAAAGGACAGGGAAGCAATCAGCCCCAGCATTTT
CDR3aa: CASSLKGQGSNQPQHF

abundance: NA
d_gene: TRBD2
v_gene: TRBV6-6
j_gene: TRBJ2-5
CDR3nt: TGTGCCAGCAGCCCGCCGGGGGGAGGGGTACAAGAGACCCAGTACTTC
CDR3aa: CASSPPGGGVQETQYF

abundance: NA
d_gene: TRBD2
v_gene: TRBV11-3
j_gene: TRBJ2-5
CDR3nt: TGTGCCAGCAGCCCGAGGACTAGCGGGGGGGCGTCAGAGACCCAGTACTTC
CDR3aa: CASSPRTSGGASETQYF